This TCR beta chain was captured by sequencing in a study of cytomegalovirus exposure and HLA in healthy donors. CDR3 length: 14 amino acids. Germline loops: CDR1 MDHEN, CDR2 SYDVKM. Deletions cut 6 bases from V and 1 base from J, with 13 bases between. The primer mix had 60 Vbeta and 13 Jbeta primers. TCRdb's table, derived via immunoSEQ multiplex PCR, lists solely in-frame clones and lacks some. The sample carries roughly 150,000 clones, 65% to 80% recorded once. Sequenced sample: PBMCs. J is TRBJ2-7 and V is TRBV28; a weak D match, TRBD1 (5 bases). This receptor was obtained from a male donor in good health and CMV-seronegative. CDR3 in amino acids: CASRRGRESYEQYF. The CDR3 DNA follows: TGTGCCAGCAGGCGTGGCAGGGAATCCTACGAGCAGTACTTC.